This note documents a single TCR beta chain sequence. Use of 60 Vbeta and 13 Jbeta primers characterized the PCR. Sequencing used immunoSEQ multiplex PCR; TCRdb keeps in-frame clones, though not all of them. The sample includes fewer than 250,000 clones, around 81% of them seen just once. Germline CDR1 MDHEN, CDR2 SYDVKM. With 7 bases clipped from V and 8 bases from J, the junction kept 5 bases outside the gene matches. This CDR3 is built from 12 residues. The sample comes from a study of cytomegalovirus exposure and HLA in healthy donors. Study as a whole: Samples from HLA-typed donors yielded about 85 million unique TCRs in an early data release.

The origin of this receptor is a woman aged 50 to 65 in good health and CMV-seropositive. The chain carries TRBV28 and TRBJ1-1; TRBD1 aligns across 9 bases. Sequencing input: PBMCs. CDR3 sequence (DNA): TGTGCCAGCAAAACAGGGGGCGCGGAAGCTTTCTTT. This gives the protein CASKTGGAEAFF.